This TCR beta chain was retrieved from a study of cytomegalovirus exposure and HLA in healthy donors. The PCR had 60 Vbeta and 13 Jbeta primers. Assay used: immunoSEQ multiplex PCR; TCRdb lists only in-frame clones, some missing. The data contain around 180,000 clones, about four fifths of them seen just once; the ten biggest clones take up approximately 1.1%. The germline V gene has CDR1 SGHNT and CDR2 YENEEA. V dropped 3 bases and J dropped 4 bases, with 7 bases sitting between them. The length of the CDR3 is 13 residues. The specimen sequenced was PBMCs. V gene TRBV11-3 combines with J gene TRBJ1-5, with no clear D. This receptor was identified in a woman aged 40 to 55 in good health and CMV-seronegative. The CDR3 spells CASSLTQNQPQHF. The CDR3 DNA reads as TGTGCCAGCAGCTTGACACAGAATCAGCCCCAGCATTTT.